This T cell receptor beta chain derives from a study of cytomegalovirus exposure and HLA in healthy donors. This clone was seen just once. This CDR3 contains 13 residues. Germline lookup yields CDR1 MDHEN and CDR2 SYDVKM. V gave up 2 bases and J gave up 8 bases, with 12 bases separating them. PCR was performed using 60 Vbeta and 13 Jbeta primers. The data were produced by immunoSEQ multiplex PCR, yet TCRdb's version contains in-frame clones alone and is incomplete. Of around 270,000 clones in the sample, about four fifths are singletons; the top ten hold roughly 0.31%. This chain connects TRBV28 to TRBJ1-2, with D possibly being TRBD1 (5 bases). The sequenced sample consisted of PBMCs. The sequence was obtained from a girl aged 2-10 years in good health and CMV-seronegative. CDR3 bases: TGTGCCAGCAGTTTAGTGACAGCGGGGGGCTACACCTTC. It translates to CASSLVTAGGYTF.